One and the same sample provided the 9 T cell receptor beta chains below, sequenced in a study of monozygotic twins with inflammatory bowel disease. TCRdb reanalyzed the 5' RACE reads, giving one entry per CDR3 protein sequence and no DNA. The repertoire table contains approximately 330,000 distinct CDR3 sequences. The specimen sequenced was blood. These receptors all stem from a human donor with ulcerative colitis or Crohn's disease, or a healthy co-twin of an affected twin (not recorded which).

The CDR3 sequence is CASSLGAVGRTDEQFF. The V gene is TRBV7-2, the J gene TRBJ2-1; TCRdb's D call of TRBD2 is untestable without DNA. CDR1 is SGHTA and CDR2 is FQGNSA in the germline V gene. The CDR3 has 16 residues.

J is TRBJ2-5 and V is TRBV20-1; TCRdb proposes TRBD1, but this gene call is untestable without DNA. The germline gives CDR1 DFQATT, CDR2 SNEGSKA (reference sequence). This CDR3 comprises 12 residues. CDR3 residues: CSASQGQETQYF.

The V and J genes are TRBV7-9 and TRBJ2-7; the TCRdb call, TRBD2, lacks DNA for checking. Germline CDR1 and CDR2: SEHNR and FQNEAQ (reference sequence). The CDR3 covers 12 residues. CDR3 amino acids: CASSNKREKQYF.

The J gene is TRBJ1-2, the V gene TRBV4-2. The CDR3 consists of 12 residues. CDR1 LGHNA and CDR2 YNFKEQ come from the germline V gene. CDR3 amino acids: CASSQDGRGDTF.

The chain has TRBV20-1 and TRBJ1-3. This CDR3 is 14 amino acids long. The V gene's germline CDR1 is DFQATT and CDR2 SNEGSKA (reference sequence). The CDR3 reads CSGMGFQLRNTIYF.

This chain links TRBV12-3 or TRBV12-4 with TRBJ1-1; TCRdb reports TRBD1, a call that lacks DNA to check it against. CDR3 size: 12 residues. This CDR3 reads CAIGQLNTEAFF.

The chain has TRBV7-2 and TRBJ1-2; TCRdb gives TRBD1 as the D gene, but with no DNA this cannot be confirmed. CDR1 and CDR2 (germline): SGHTA, FQGNSA. The CDR3 length is 13 residues. CDR3 in amino acids: CASSAGQPYGYTF.

V usage is TRBV3-1 and J usage is TRBJ1-1. The length of the CDR3 is 11 residues. Per the germline V gene, CDR1 is LGHDT and CDR2 is YNNKEL (reference sequence). CDR3 sequence reads: CASSQGTEAFF.

The V gene is TRBV7-2, the J gene TRBJ2-5. The V gene's germline CDR1 is SGHTA and CDR2 FQGNSA. The CDR3 has 14 amino acids. This CDR3 reads CASSLITAAETQYF.